This note documents a single T cell receptor beta chain sequence. Peripheral blood from each donor was collected in a volume of roughly 9.8 milliliters. Together with a sample-barcoded 5' primer, a J-beta primer mix was included in a second PCR lasting about 6 to 11 cycles. TCRdb reprocessed the 5' RACE reads via MiXCR and lists one record per CDR3 protein. The data contain some 1,000,000 distinct CDR3 sequences, approximately 26% of them singletons. The data belong to a study of blood T cells in healthy people across ages. These data are also associated with another study on T cells of mothers and their children.

Sequencing used blood. The source of this sequence is a girl between 2 and 10 years old in good health.

The CDR3 DNA is TGTGCCAGCAGTTACTCTCTGTACCTGAATGAAAAACTGTTTTTT. Protein product: CASSYSLYLNEKLFF. The rearrangement uses TRBV6-5 and TRBJ1-4, with D uncertain. CDR3 length: 15 residues. V was pared by 0 bases and J by 5 bases, with 10 bases between. Germline V gives CDR1 MNHEY, CDR2 SVGAGI.